This TCR beta chain was identified during a study of shared clonotypes between healthy human individuals. Several immunoSEQ 96-well plates shared each subset's DNA, each plate a replicate. The authors loaded 200 ng DNA, 28,000 or so T cell genomes, into sorted-subset replicate PCRs. Profiled with immunoSEQ multiplex PCR; TCRdb holds only in-frame clones, not every one. Of more than 1.2 million clones listed, around 98.5% are singletons. The CDR3 has 14 residues. Germline V gene lookup returns CDR1 KGHSH and CDR2 LQKENI. The ends were cut back, 3 bases at V and 4 bases at J, with 13 bases in the middle.

This receptor was obtained from a man aged 25-45 years in good health. Sequenced: naive CD4+ T cells sorted from blood. Sample subset: CD45RA+ positively selected. V is TRBV18 and J is TRBJ2-7, with D maybe TRBD2 (5 bases). Here the CDR3 DNA reads TGTGCCAGCTCACCTGGACTGACGATTTACGAGCAGTACTTC. Translation: CASSPGLTIYEQYF.